This TCR beta chain was retrieved from a study of cytomegalovirus exposure and HLA in healthy donors. CDR1 MGHRA and CDR2 YSYEKL come from the germline V gene. V was pared by 4 bases and J by 5 bases, with 7 bases of the junction left unmatched. This CDR3 comprises 15 residues. In regard to this clone: Its specificity is unknown.

Vbeta (60) and Jbeta (13) primers were used in the PCR. TCRdb's copy holds only in-frame clones and misses some; the assay was immunoSEQ multiplex PCR. The sample holds tens of thousands of clones. Study-level results: TCR beta V- and J-gene trimming was later associated with a missense DCLRE1C variant. Most TCR sequences were uncommon, yet certain public TCRs appeared in many donors. Researchers catalogued about 150 TCR beta chains as cytomegalovirus-associated.

The source of this sequence is a man aged 40-50 years in good health and CMV-seronegative. The genes are TRBV4-1 and TRBJ2-7; TRBD2 aligns across 11 bases. The sequencing input was PBMCs. CDR3 DNA sequence: TGCGCCAGCAGCCTTAGGCAACTAGCGGGGGACGAGCAGTACTTC. Translation: CASSLRQLAGDEQYF.